The 22 T cell receptor beta chains below all came from one sample that was sequenced in a study of control samples from healthy donors and cancer patients. The protocol was immunoSEQ multiplex PCR, while the TCRdb copy is restricted to in-frame clones and leaves out a portion. The repertoire includes 150,000 or so clones, over 85% of them detected once, and 5.8% sits in the top ten. The specimen sequenced was blood. The source of these receptors is a man between 18 and 35 years old in good health.

The CDR3: CASSEAKGAVRGSGELFF. The CDR3, as DNA: TGTGCCAGCAGTGAAGCAAAGGGGGCAGTTCGCGGGTCCGGGGAGCTGTTTTTT. This chain links TRBV6-1 with TRBJ2-2, with 7 bases fitting TRBD1. Germline V gene sequence: CDR1 MNHNS, CDR2 SASEGT. Germline trimming cut 0 bases from V and 6 bases from J; bases unmatched to any gene: 13. The CDR3 totals 18 residues.

The V call is TRBV4-1, the J call TRBJ2-5; D gene ambiguous. Germline CDR1 and CDR2: MGHRA and YSYEKL. Trimming left V 6 bases short and J 7 bases short, with 6 bases between. The CDR3 extends over 10 amino acids. CDR3 in amino acids: CASSFGTQYF. CDR3 bases: TGCGCCAGCAGTTTTGGGACCCAGTACTTC.

The chain uses TRBV30 and TRBJ1-2; the D is unclear. The CDR3 runs to 13 residues. V was pared by 0 bases and J by 5 bases, with 10 bases between. The germline V gene encodes CDR1 GTSNPN and CDR2 SVGIG (reference sequence). CDR3 sequence: CAWSVVRSYGYTF. The CDR3 DNA reads TGTGCCTGGAGTGTAGTCAGGTCTTATGGCTACACCTTC.

This chain connects TRBV11-3 to TRBJ1-1; D is possibly TRBD1 (5 bases). From germline, CDR1 is SGHNT and CDR2 YENEEA. The CDR3 consists of 14 residues. The germline V and J ends were trimmed by 5 bases and 3 bases, with 13 bases remaining between them. In nucleotides, the CDR3 is TGTGCCAGCAGCCCCGCTGGGGCGGACACTGAAGCTTTCTTT. Encoded protein: CASSPAGADTEAFF.

The chain couples TRBV7-9 to TRBJ2-7, with TRBD2 matching 8 bases. This CDR3 has 15 amino acids. With V trimmed by 1 base and J by 6 bases, 8 bases remained unmatched. Germline V gives CDR1 SEHNR, CDR2 FQNEAQ (reference sequence). CDR3 in amino acids: CASSLGRGRPGEQYF. CDR3 nucleotide sequence: TGTGCCAGCAGCTTAGGGCGCGGGAGGCCCGGCGAGCAGTACTTC.

The V and J genes are TRBV28 and TRBJ2-3; D remains unclear. CDR1 MDHEN and CDR2 SYDVKM come from the germline V gene. The CDR3 contains 13 residues. Trimming removed 2 bases at V and 3 bases at J, with 6 bases between. The CDR3 nucleotides read TGTGCCAGCAGTTTAAGAGGAACAGATACGCAGTATTTT. Translating it yields CASSLRGTDTQYF.

The genes are TRBV7-9 and TRBJ1-5; 7 nucleotides line up with TRBD1. The junction had 11 bases not matched to a gene; V was cut back by 3 bases and J by 6 bases. This CDR3 region has 16 residues. The V gene's germline CDR1 is SEHNR and CDR2 FQNEAQ (reference sequence). CDR3 nucleotides: TGTGCCAGCAGCTTTGAGACAGGGCCCTCGGGTCAGCCCCAGCATTTT. Encoded protein: CASSFETGPSGQPQHF.

The rearrangement joins TRBV28 to TRBJ1-1; D gene unclear. Germline V gene sequence: CDR1 MDHEN, CDR2 SYDVKM. There are 13 residues in the CDR3. V shed 3 bases and J shed 1 base, with 6 bases lying between them. The CDR3 protein is CASSFGPNTEAFF. Here the CDR3 DNA reads TGTGCCAGCAGTTTCGGGCCGAACACTGAAGCTTTCTTT.

This clone was detected a few times. The gene calls are TRBV6-6 and TRBJ1-1; D is undetermined. CDR3 length equals 15 residues. In germline, CDR1 is MNHNY, CDR2 SVGAGI (reference sequence). The ends were cut back, 0 bases at V and 0 bases at J, with 8 bases in the middle. The CDR3 coding sequence is TGTGCCAGCAGTTACTCGAATAGCCTGAACACTGAAGCTTTCTTT. Translated, it gives CASSYSNSLNTEAFF.

The V gene is TRBV13, the J gene TRBJ1-2; 11 nucleotides agree with TRBD1. Germline V gene lookup returns CDR1 PRHDT and CDR2 FYEKMQ (reference sequence). This CDR3 comprises 15 residues. The junction had 11 bases not matched to a gene; V was cut back by 6 bases and J by 8 bases. CDR3 amino acids: CASRGTGGISRGYTF. CDR3 nucleotides: TGTGCCAGCAGGGGGACAGGGGGAATTTCTAGGGGCTACACCTTC.

The chain couples TRBV27 to TRBJ2-1; D not resolved. The CDR3 has 15 amino acids. Between the trimmed V and J ends, which lost 2 bases and 8 bases, there was a span of 16 bases. The germline V gene encodes CDR1 MNHEY and CDR2 SMNVEV (reference sequence). The CDR3 coding sequence is TGTGCCAGCAGTTTAACTCTGGATCTCGTCTATGAGCAGTTCTTC. Translated: CASSLTLDLVYEQFF.

This chain joins TRBV12-3 or TRBV12-4 and TRBJ1-1; possible D gene TRBD1, 5 bases. Between the trimmed V and J ends, which lost 6 bases and 5 bases, there was a span of 10 bases. CDR3 length equals 12 residues. Here the CDR3 DNA reads TGTGCCAGCAGGTTACAGGAGACTGAAGCTTTCTTT. Protein product: CASRLQETEAFF.

The chain combines TRBV5-1 with TRBJ2-2, with 12 bases fitting TRBD2. CDR1 SGHRS and CDR2 YFSETQ come from the germline V gene. This CDR3 contains 17 residues. The ends lost 3 bases at V and 0 bases at J; junction bases unmatched: 3. The CDR3 region is CASSSPSGGANTGELFF. DNA of the CDR3: TGCGCCAGCAGCTCCCCTAGCGGGGGGGCGAACACCGGGGAGCTGTTTTTT. Full variable domain (remainder filled in from reference TRBV5-1 and TRBJ2-2): KAGVTQTPRYLIKTRGQQVTLSCSPISGHRSVSWYQQTPGQGLQFLFEYFSETQRNKGNFPGRFSGRQFSNSRSEMNVSTLELGDSALYLCASSSPSGGANTGELFFGEGSRLTVL.

The chain is built from TRBV10-3 and TRBJ1-1; D might be TRBD1 (6 bases). Trimming cost V 6 bases and J 7 bases, with 18 bases left between them. CDR1 ENHRY and CDR2 SYGVKD come from the germline V gene. This CDR3 is 14 amino acids long. CDR3 amino acids: CAIRAPGAAGEAFF. CDR3 nucleotide sequence: TGTGCCATCAGGGCTCCAGGGGCCGCCGGTGAAGCTTTCTTT.

The chain is built from TRBV5-1 and TRBJ1-2; tentatively, D is TRBD1 (6 bases). The germline CDR1 and CDR2 sequences are SGHRS and YFSETQ. Trimming removed 4 bases from V and 10 bases from J, with 17 bases in between. CDR3 length: 13 amino acids. In DNA, the CDR3 is TGCGCCAGCAGCGATAGAGGACAGTATCACTACACCTTC. Residues: CASSDRGQYHYTF.

This chain connects TRBV30 to TRBJ1-6, with D possibly TRBD1 on 5 matching bases. The CDR3 length is 13 residues. Trimming took off 5 bases at V and 5 bases at J, with 10 bases between the two ends. The germline V gene encodes CDR1 GTSNPN and CDR2 SVGIG (reference sequence). The CDR3 DNA is TGTGCCTGGTCACGACAGAATAATTCACCCCTCCACTTT. This codes for CAWSRQNNSPLHF.

The V call is TRBV6-7, the J call TRBJ2-3; possibly TRBD2 for D (7 bases). TRBV6-7 is marked as an open reading frame, function uncertain. Trimming removed 3 bases at V and 2 bases at J, with 15 bases between. The CDR3 spans 16 residues. Here the CDR3 reads CASSYRWRGHTDTQYF. The CDR3 coding sequence is TGTGCCAGCAGTTATAGGTGGCGGGGGCACACAGATACGCAGTATTTT.

The genes are TRBV4-3 and TRBJ2-5, with D maybe TRBD1 (5 bases). Germline V gene data show CDR1 as LGHNA and CDR2 as YSLEER. This CDR3 comprises 13 residues. V dropped 4 bases and J dropped 2 bases, with 8 bases sitting between them. The CDR3 DNA reads as TGCGCCAGCAGCCGAGACAGACAAGAGACCCAGTACTTC. This gives the protein CASSRDRQETQYF.

This chain connects TRBV2 to TRBJ2-3; D perhaps matches TRBD1 (5 bases). Trimming stripped 5 bases from V and 4 bases from J, with 13 bases between. This CDR3 comprises 14 residues. Germline loops: CDR1 SNHLY, CDR2 FYNNEI. The CDR3 DNA follows: TGTGCCAGCAGTAACCGCGTGGGGCCAGATACGCAGTATTTT. It codes for CASSNRVGPDTQYF.

This chain joins TRBV4-3 and TRBJ2-7; unclear D gene. V gave up 4 bases and J gave up 6 bases, with 19 bases separating them. The germline gives CDR1 LGHNA, CDR2 YSLEER. This CDR3 is 15 amino acids long. CDR3 DNA: TGCGCCAGCAGCCCAGGCTGGAACCGGCGAGGCGAGCAGTACTTC. As protein: CASSPGWNRRGEQYF.

On this clone itself: This CDR3 is also generated by other DNA sequences in the sample. V usage is TRBV18 and J usage is TRBJ1-1, with D unclear. The CDR3 runs to 12 residues. Trimming took off 2 bases at V and 5 bases at J, with 6 bases between the two ends. CDR1 KGHSH and CDR2 LQKENI come from the germline V gene. CDR3 amino acids: CASSPGRTEAFF. The DNA for the CDR3 is TGTGCCAGCTCACCAGGCAGGACTGAAGCTTTCTTT.

This clone was picked up one time. The chain is built from TRBV27 and TRBJ1-4; 10 nucleotides line up with TRBD1. CDR3 size: 17 residues. Germline assignment: CDR1 MNHEY and CDR2 SMNVEV (reference sequence). Losses at the gene ends were 4 bases for V and 3 bases for J; bases not matched to a gene: 8. The CDR3 loop is CASSSEGTGVSNEKLFF. Written as DNA, the CDR3 is TGTGCCAGCAGTTCCGAAGGGACAGGGGTGTCTAATGAAAAACTGTTTTTT.